This T cell receptor (beta chain) stems from a study of T cells in Graves' hyperthyroidism and ophthalmopathy. The investigators amplified TCR beta CDR3 regions from RNA transcripts. When the TCR CDR3 underwent first-round RT-PCR, the HTBI primer set was used. TCRdb re-analysed the multiplex PCR reads in MiXCR, keeping a single row per CDR3 protein. The sample lists around 700,000 distinct CDR3 sequences, roughly a third occurring once. Trimming took 7 bases from V and 4 from J; bases not matched to a gene: 9. This CDR3 has 14 amino acids. Per the germline V gene, CDR1 is MDHEN and CDR2 is SYDVKM. Over 18 months, lack of ophthalmopathy progression marked Graves' hyperthyroidism as stable. Diagnosis of hyperthyroidism was new in patients aged 18 to 65, and its duration was under 2 months.

The sequence was collected from a woman aged 40 to 49 with Graves' hyperthyroidism. The chain combines TRBV28 with TRBJ1-2; 7 nucleotides match TRBD1. Sequencing was carried out using blood. The CDR3 spells CASIPGQDTYGYTF. CDR3 nucleotides: TGTGCCAGCATTCCCGGACAGGATACCTATGGCTACACCTTC.